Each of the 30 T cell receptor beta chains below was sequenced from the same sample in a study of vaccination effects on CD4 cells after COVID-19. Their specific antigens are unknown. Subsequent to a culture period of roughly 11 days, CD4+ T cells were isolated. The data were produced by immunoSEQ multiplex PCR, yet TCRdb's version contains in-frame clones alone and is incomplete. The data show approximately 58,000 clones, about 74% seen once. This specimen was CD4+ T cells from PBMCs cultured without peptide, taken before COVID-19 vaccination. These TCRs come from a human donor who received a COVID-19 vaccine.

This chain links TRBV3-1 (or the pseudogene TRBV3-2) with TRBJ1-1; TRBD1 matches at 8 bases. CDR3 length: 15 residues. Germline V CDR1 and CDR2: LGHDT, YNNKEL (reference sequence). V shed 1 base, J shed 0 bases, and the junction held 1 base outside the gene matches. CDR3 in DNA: TGTGCCAGCAGCCAAGTGGGACAGGTGAACACTGAAGCTTTCTTT. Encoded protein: CASSQVGQVNTEAFF.

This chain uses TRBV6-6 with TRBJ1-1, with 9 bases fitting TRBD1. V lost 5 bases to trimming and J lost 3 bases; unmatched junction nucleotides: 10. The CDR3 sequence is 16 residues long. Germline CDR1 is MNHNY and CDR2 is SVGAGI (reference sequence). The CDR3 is CASSPDPGQGDTEAFF. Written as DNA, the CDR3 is TGTGCCAGCAGTCCAGATCCGGGACAGGGAGACACTGAAGCTTTCTTT.

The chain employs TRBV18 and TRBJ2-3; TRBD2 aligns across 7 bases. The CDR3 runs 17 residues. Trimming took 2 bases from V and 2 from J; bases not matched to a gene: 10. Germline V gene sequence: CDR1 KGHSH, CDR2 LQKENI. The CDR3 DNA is TGTGCCAGCTCACCAACGGGACTATTCATTCTCACAGATACGCAGTATTTT. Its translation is CASSPTGLFILTDTQYF.

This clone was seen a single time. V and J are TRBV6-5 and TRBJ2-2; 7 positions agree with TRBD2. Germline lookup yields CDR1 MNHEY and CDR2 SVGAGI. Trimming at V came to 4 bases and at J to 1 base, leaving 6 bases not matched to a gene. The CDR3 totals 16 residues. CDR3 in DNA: TGTGCCAGCAGTTCTTATCCGGGGGGGAACACCGGGGAGCTGTTTTTT. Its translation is CASSSYPGGNTGELFF.

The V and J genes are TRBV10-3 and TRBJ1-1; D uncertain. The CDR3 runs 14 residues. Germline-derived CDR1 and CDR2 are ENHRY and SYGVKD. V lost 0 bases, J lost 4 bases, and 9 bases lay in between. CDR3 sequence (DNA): TGTGCCATCAGTGAGTCGTTGGTCACCACTGAAGCTTTCTTT. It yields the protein CAISESLVTTEAFF.

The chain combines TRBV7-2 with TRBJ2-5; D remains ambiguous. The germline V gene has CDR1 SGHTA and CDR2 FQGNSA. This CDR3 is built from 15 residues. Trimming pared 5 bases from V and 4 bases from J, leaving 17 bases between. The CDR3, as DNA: TGTGCCAGCAGCGACGGATCTAACCCCAGAGAGACCCAGTACTTC. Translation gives CASSDGSNPRETQYF.

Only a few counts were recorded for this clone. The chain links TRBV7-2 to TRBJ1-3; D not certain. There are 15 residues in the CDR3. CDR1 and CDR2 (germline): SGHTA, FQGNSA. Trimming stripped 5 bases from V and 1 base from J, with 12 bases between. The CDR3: CASSVYRTSGNTIYF. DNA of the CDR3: TGTGCCAGCAGCGTATATAGGACTTCTGGAAACACCATATATTTT.

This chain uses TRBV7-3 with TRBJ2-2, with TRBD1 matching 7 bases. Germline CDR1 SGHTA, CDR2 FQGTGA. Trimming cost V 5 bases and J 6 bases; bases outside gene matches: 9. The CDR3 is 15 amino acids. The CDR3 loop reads CASSPVTGIAGELFF. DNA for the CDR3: TGTGCCAGCAGCCCGGTGACAGGGATCGCCGGGGAGCTGTTTTTT.

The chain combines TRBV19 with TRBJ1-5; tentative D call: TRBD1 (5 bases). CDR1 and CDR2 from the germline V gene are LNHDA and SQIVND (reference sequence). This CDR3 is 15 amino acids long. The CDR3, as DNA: TGTGCGGCCGGGGCATCCCAATATAGCAATCAGCCCCAGCATTTT. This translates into CAAGASQYSNQPQHF.

Here the CDR3 DNA reads TGTGCCAGCAGCCCAGATTTAAAGACTGAAGCTTTCTTT. It encodes CASSPDLKTEAFF. This chain connects TRBV7-6 to TRBJ1-1; D unclear. The CDR3 spans 13 residues. Per germline, CDR1 SGHVS and CDR2 FNYEAQ. The ends were cut back, 5 bases at V and 5 bases at J, with 12 bases in the middle.

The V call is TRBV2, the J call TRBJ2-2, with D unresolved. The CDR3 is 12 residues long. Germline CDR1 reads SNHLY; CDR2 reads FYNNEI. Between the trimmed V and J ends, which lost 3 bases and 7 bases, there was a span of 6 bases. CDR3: CASSEDGGELFF. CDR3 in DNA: TGTGCCAGCAGTGAGGACGGCGGGGAGCTGTTTTTT.

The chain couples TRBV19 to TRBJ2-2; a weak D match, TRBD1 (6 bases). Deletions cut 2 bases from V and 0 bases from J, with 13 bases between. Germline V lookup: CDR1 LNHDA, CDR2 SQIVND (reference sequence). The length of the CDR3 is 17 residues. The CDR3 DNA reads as TGTGCCAGTAGTATATTAGGGGGACGAACGAACACCGGGGAGCTGTTTTTT. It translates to CASSILGGRTNTGELFF.

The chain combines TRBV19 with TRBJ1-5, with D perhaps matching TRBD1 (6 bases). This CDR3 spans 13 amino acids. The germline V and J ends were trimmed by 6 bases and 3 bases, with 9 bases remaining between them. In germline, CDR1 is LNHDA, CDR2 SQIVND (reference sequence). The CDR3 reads CASRDSLNQPQHF. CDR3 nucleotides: TGTGCCAGTAGGGACAGTCTCAATCAGCCCCAGCATTTT.

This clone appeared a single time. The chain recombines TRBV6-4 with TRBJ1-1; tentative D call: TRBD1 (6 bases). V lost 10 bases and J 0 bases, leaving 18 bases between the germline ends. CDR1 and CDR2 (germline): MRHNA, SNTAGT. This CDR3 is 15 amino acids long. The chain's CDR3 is CANKGPGHLNTEAFF. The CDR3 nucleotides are TGTGCCAACAAGGGACCGGGACACTTGAACACTGAAGCTTTCTTT.

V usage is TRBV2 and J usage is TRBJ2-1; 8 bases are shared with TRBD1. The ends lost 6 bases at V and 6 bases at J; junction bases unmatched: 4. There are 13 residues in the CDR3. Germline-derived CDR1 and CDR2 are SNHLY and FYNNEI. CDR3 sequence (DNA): TGTGCCAGCAGCTTCAGGGGGCCCAATGAGCAGTTCTTC. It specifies CASSFRGPNEQFF.

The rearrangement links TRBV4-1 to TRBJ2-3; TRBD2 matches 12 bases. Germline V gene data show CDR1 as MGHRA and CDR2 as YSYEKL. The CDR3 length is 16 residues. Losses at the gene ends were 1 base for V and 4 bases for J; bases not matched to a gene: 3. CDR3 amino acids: CASSQGTSGAADTQYF. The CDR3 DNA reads TGCGCCAGCAGCCAAGGGACTAGCGGGGCCGCAGATACGCAGTATTTT.

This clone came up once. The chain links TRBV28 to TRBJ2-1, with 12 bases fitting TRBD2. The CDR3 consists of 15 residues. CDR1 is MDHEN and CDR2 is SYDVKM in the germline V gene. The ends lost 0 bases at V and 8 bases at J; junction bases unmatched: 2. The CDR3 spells CASSLWTSGGYEQFF. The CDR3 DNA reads TGTGCCAGCAGTTTATGGACTAGCGGGGGTTATGAGCAGTTCTTC.

CDR3 DNA sequence: TGTGCCAGCAGTTACGGACAGGCGTTCTCCTACGAGCAGTACGTC. It translates to CASSYGQAFSYEQYV. This rearrangement joins TRBV6-6 to TRBJ2-7; 7 bases align to TRBD1. In germline, CDR1 is MNHNY, CDR2 SVGAGI (reference sequence). This CDR3 has 15 amino acids. J was trimmed by 0 bases and V by 2 bases; bases with no gene match: 4.

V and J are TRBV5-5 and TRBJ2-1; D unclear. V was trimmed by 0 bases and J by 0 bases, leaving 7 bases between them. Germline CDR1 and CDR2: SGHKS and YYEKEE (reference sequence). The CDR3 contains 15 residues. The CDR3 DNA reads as TGTGCCAGCAGCTTGGACGGAAACTCCTACAATGAGCAGTTCTTC. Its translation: CASSLDGNSYNEQFF. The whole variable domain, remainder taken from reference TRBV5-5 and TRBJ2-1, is DAGVTQSPTHLIKTRGQQVTLRCSPISGHKSVSWYQQVLGQGPQFIFQYYEKEERGRGNFPDRFSARQFPNYSSELNVNALLLGDSALYLCASSLDGNSYNEQFFGPGTRLTVL.

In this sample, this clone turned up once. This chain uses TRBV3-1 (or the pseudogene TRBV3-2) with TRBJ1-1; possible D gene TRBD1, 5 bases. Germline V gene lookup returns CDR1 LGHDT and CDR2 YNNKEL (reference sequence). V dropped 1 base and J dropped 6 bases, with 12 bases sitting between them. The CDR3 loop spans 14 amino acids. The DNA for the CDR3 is TGTGCCAGCAGCCAAGTGGCAGGGACCCCTGAAGCTTTCTTT. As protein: CASSQVAGTPEAFF.

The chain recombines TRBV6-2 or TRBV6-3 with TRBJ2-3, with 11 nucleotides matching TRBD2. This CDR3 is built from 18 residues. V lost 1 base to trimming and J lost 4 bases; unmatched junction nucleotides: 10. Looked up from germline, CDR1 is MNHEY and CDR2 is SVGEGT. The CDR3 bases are TGTGCCAGCAGTTACTATTTGACTAGCGGGGTAGTCGCAGATACGCAGTATTTT. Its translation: CASSYYLTSGVVADTQYF.

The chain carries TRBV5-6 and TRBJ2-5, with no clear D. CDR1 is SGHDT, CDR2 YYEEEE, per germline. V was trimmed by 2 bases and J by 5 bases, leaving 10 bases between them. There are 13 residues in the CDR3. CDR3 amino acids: CASSFEVGETQYF. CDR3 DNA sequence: TGTGCCAGCAGCTTTGAGGTCGGGGAGACCCAGTACTTC.

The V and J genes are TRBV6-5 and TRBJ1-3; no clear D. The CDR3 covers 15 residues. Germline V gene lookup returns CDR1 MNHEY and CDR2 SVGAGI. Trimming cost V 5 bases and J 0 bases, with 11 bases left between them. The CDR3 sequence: CASSRTGNSGNTIYF. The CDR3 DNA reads TGTGCCAGCAGTAGGACCGGGAACTCTGGAAACACCATATATTTT.

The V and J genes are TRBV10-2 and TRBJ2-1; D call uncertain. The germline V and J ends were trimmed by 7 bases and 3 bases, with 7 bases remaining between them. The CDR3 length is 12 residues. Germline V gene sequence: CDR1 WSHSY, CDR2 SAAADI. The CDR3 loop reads CASKTGYNEQFF. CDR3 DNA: TGCGCCAGCAAGACTGGCTACAATGAGCAGTTCTTC.

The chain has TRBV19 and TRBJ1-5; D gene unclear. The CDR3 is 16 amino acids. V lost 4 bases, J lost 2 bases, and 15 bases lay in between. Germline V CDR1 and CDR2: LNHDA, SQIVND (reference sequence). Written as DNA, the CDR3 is TGTGCCAGTAGTAGCGACCGCCTTGGGGGCAATCAGCCCCAGCATTTT. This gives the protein CASSSDRLGGNQPQHF.

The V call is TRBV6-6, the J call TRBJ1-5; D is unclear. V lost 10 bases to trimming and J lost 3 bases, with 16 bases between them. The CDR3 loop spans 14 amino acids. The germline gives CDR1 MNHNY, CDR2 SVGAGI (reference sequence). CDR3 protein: CATRYTGANQPQHF. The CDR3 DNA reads TGTGCCACCAGGTACACTGGTGCCAATCAGCCCCAGCATTTT.

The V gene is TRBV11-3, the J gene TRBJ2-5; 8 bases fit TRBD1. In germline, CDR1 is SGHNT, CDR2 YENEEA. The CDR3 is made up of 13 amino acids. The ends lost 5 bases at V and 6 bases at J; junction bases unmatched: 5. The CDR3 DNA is TGTGCCAGCAGCACAGGGGGGTTAAAGACCCAGTACTTC. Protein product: CASSTGGLKTQYF.

This chain's CDR3 is CAISGGGRTDTQYF. The CDR3 nucleotides are TGTGCCATCAGTGGTGGGGGCCGGACAGATACGCAGTATTTT. The chain carries TRBV10-3 and TRBJ2-3; perhaps TRBD1 as D (6 bases). The CDR3 contains 14 residues. The germline V and J ends were trimmed by 4 bases and 3 bases, with 11 bases remaining between them. Germline V gene sequence: CDR1 ENHRY, CDR2 SYGVKD.

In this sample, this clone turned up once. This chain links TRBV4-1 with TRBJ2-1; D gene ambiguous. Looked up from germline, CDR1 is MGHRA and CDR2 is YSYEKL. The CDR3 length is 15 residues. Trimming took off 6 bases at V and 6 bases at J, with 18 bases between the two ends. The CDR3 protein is CASRAKIGTFNEQFF. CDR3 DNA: TGCGCCAGCAGAGCCAAGATTGGAACTTTCAATGAGCAGTTCTTC.

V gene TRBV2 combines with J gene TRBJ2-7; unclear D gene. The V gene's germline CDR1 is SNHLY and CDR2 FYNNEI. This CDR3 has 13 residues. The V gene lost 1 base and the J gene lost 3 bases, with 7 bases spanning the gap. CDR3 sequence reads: CASSEVPVYEQYV. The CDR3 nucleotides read TGTGCCAGCAGTGAAGTTCCAGTCTACGAGCAGTACGTC.